The clone carrying this TCR beta chain was counted ten times or more. What it binds is unknown. Treatment specified: skin biopsy from PPD injection site in Mantoux-positive individual. TCR cDNA received a 3' ligated oligonucleotide that carried a UMI. Tuberculin skin test biopsies were taken where PPD was injected in Mantoux-positive people. Cells were not sorted; total RNA input targeted roughly 1 to 1,100 ng. These data are taken from a study of naive and memory T cell subsets. General study results and limits: TCR transcript changes with activation or differentiation may affect this RNA method.

The SP2 primer and nested alpha and beta constant region primers amplified ligated cDNA in four rounds. Reverse transcription of blood and skin TCR RNA was primed at alpha and beta constant regions. One entry per CDR3 protein, called by TCRdb with MiXCR from the UMI-ligation and nested PCR reads. Of around 35,000 distinct CDR3 sequences in the sample, approximately 10% were seen once. The germline V gene encodes CDR1 DFQATT and CDR2 SNEGSKA (reference sequence). The CDR3 totals 10 residues. V was shortened by 6 bases and J by 0 bases, with 2 bases between the two germline ends. The chain recombines TRBV20-1 with TRBJ1-2; D is ambiguous. The starting material was skin, obtained from a tuberculin skin test site. The clonotype originates from an adult in good health. CDR3: CSAPNYGYTF. DNA for the CDR3: TGCAGTGCCCCTAACTATGGCTACACCTTC.